This T cell receptor beta chain was recorded in a study of blood T cell repertoires in COVID-19. Per the germline V gene, CDR1 is LNHDA and CDR2 is SQIVND (reference sequence). V was cut by 7 bases and J by 0 bases, with 7 bases left in between. This CDR3 is 14 amino acids long. Sequencing was performed with immunoSEQ multiplex PCR; in TCRdb, only in-frame clones are kept and a portion is missing. The data show around 500,000 clones, around 85% seen once. This sequence was found in a human donor in a cohort sampled during active COVID-19. The sequencing sample was made of peripheral blood. This rearrangement joins TRBV19 to TRBJ2-6; D gene unclear. In nucleotides, the CDR3 is TGTGCCAGTACCCACTACTCTGGGGCCAACGTCCTGACTTTC. It encodes CASTHYSGANVLTF.